This TCR beta chain is from a study of OX40 agonist ivuxolimab in advanced cancers. General study findings and limits: In the 0.1 to 3.0 mg/kg range, CD4+ and CD8+ blood T cells had expanded clonally by week 6.

Concerning this clone: Antigen specificity is unknown.

CDR1 is SGHRS and CDR2 is YFSETQ in the germline V gene. The ends were cut back, 4 bases at V and 1 base at J, with 11 bases in the middle. CDR3 size: 14 residues. Method: immunoSEQ multiplex PCR; TCRdb's copy keeps in-frame clones and lacks some. This sample has roughly 79,000 clones, with about 89% found just once. The TCR sequence derives from an adult with an advanced solid tumor such as melanoma, head and neck, liver or kidney cancer. The specimen comprised CD4+ or CD8+ T cells sorted from blood, sampled in a trial of the OX40 agonist ivuxolimab. The gene calls are TRBV5-1 and TRBJ1-1; a possible D gene is TRBD1 (6 bases). CDR3: CASSRQVTNTEAFF. CDR3 DNA: TGCGCCAGCAGCCGACAGGTGACGAACACTGAAGCTTTCTTT.